A selection of T cell receptor beta chains follows, all from one sample in a study of cytomegalovirus exposure and HLA in healthy donors. Profiled with immunoSEQ multiplex PCR; TCRdb holds only in-frame clones, not every one. The table shows some 170,000 clones, with more than 75% occurring only once. The specimen was PBMCs. The receptor source for this set is a man aged 18 to 29 in good health and CMV-seropositive. Both conserved end residues are part of each CDR3. Each record gives: clone size, CDR3 length, D gene, V gene, J gene, CDR3 protein, CDR3 DNA. The D gene is left open where the match is weak. Size is omitted from some rows. Given values are once, few, many or a class for expanded clones.

size: .
length: 12
D: .
V: TRBV7-9
J: TRBJ2-5
CDR3: CASSSLVETQYF
DNA: TGTGCCAGCAGTTCACTAGTTGAGACCCAGTACTTC

size: .
length: 16
D: .
V: TRBV6-5
J: TRBJ2-3
CDR3: CASSYELGASTDTQYF
DNA: TGTGCCAGCAGTTACGAGCTGGGGGCCAGCACAGATACGCAGTATTTT

size: .
length: 19
D: TRBD2
V: TRBV15
J: TRBJ2-1
CDR3: CATSRDFVGLASSYNEQFF
DNA: TGTGCCACCAGCAGAGATTTTGTGGGACTAGCGAGCTCCTACAATGAGCAGTTCTTC

size: few
length: 15
D: TRBD1
V: TRBV4-2
J: TRBJ1-2
CDR3: CASSGDGTVDYGYTF
DNA: TGTGCCAGCAGCGGAGACGGGACAGTCGACTATGGCTACACCTTC

size: .
length: 17
D: TRBD1
V: TRBV5-4
J: TRBJ1-2
CDR3: CASSLIRTGGDNYGYTF
DNA: TGTGCCAGCAGCTTGATAAGGACAGGGGGAGACAACTATGGCTACACCTTC

size: .
length: 14
D: .
V: TRBV5-6
J: TRBJ1-1
CDR3: CASTLQGWDTEAFF
DNA: TGTGCCAGCACCCTACAGGGTTGGGATACTGAAGCTTTCTTT

size: .
length: 17
D: TRBD1
V: TRBV11-2
J: TRBJ2-2
CDR3: CASSLEWAGGAAGELFF
DNA: TGTGCCAGCAGCTTAGAATGGGCAGGGGGCGCCGCCGGGGAGCTGTTTTTT

size: once
length: 12
D: .
V: TRBV7-9
J: TRBJ1-1
CDR3: CSSSHDRIEAFF
DNA: TGTTCCAGCAGCCACGACAGGATTGAAGCTTTCTTT

size: .
length: 14
D: .
V: TRBV10-1
J: TRBJ2-7
CDR3: CASSDGGPPYEQYF
DNA: TGCGCCAGCAGTGATGGCGGCCCCCCCTACGAGCAGTACTTC

size: .
length: 13
D: .
V: TRBV30
J: TRBJ2-5
CDR3: CAWSVLGLETQYF
DNA: TGTGCCTGGAGTGTGTTGGGGCTTGAGACCCAGTACTTC

size: .
length: 18
D: .
V: TRBV21-1
J: TRBJ1-4
CDR3: CASSKELERRTTNEKLFF
DNA: TGTGCCAGCAGCAAAGAACTCGAACGGAGAACAACTAATGAAAAACTGTTTTTT

size: once
length: 14
D: .
V: TRBV6-1
J: TRBJ1-6
CDR3: CASSPGYYNSPLHF
DNA: TGTGCCAGCTCACCGGGGTACTATAATTCACCCCTCCACTTT

size: .
length: 15
D: .
V: TRBV5-5
J: TRBJ1-5
CDR3: CASSHPDRPNQPQHF
DNA: TGTGCCAGCAGCCACCCCGACAGACCCAATCAGCCCCAGCATTTT

size: once
length: 14
D: .
V: TRBV28
J: TRBJ1-2
CDR3: CASSAGLVGWGYTF
DNA: TGTGCCAGCAGCGCAGGGTTGGTCGGGTGGGGCTACACCTTC

size: .
length: 15
D: TRBD1
V: TRBV5-4
J: TRBJ2-7
CDR3: CASSPEQGAIYEQYF
DNA: TGTGCCAGCAGCCCGGAGCAGGGGGCAATCTACGAGCAGTACTTC

size: .
length: 14
D: TRBD1
V: TRBV2
J: TRBJ1-5
CDR3: CASSQQGASQPQHF
DNA: TGTGCCAGCAGTCAACAGGGGGCGAGTCAGCCCCAGCATTTT

size: .
length: 15
D: .
V: TRBV2
J: TRBJ2-2
CDR3: CASSVGQRSTGELFF
DNA: TGTGCCAGCAGTGTCGGTCAGCGCTCCACCGGGGAGCTGTTTTTT

size: .
length: 12
D: .
V: TRBV6-5
J: TRBJ2-3
CDR3: CASSLQGHTQYF
DNA: TGTGCCAGCAGCCTACAGGGTCACACGCAGTATTTT

size: .
length: 17
D: .
V: TRBV9
J: TRBJ2-1
CDR3: CASSPGGGTGGRNEQFF
DNA: TGTGCCAGCAGCCCCGGGGGAGGGACAGGAGGTAGAAATGAGCAGTTCTTC

size: .
length: 13
D: .
V: TRBV7-8
J: TRBJ1-1
CDR3: CASSLRRYTEAFF
DNA: TGTGCCAGCAGCTTACGGAGGTACACTGAAGCTTTCTTT

size: .
length: 15
D: .
V: TRBV11-2
J: TRBJ2-7
CDR3: CASSLDSQPRWEQYF
DNA: TGTGCCAGCAGCTTAGACTCTCAACCACGGTGGGAGCAGTACTTC

size: .
length: 11
D: .
V: TRBV7-9
J: TRBJ1-1
CDR3: CASSSTGEAFF
DNA: TGTGCCAGCAGTTCGACAGGTGAAGCTTTCTTT

size: .
length: 14
D: .
V: TRBV5-1
J: TRBJ1-5
CDR3: CASSLDGQNQPQHF
DNA: TGCGCCAGCAGCTTGGATGGCCAGAATCAGCCCCAGCATTTT

size: .
length: 12
D: .
V: TRBV6-1
J: TRBJ1-2
CDR3: CASSEPGSGYTF
DNA: TGTGCCAGCAGTGAACCGGGGAGCGGCTACACCTTC

size: few
length: 17
D: .
V: TRBV5-1
J: TRBJ1-1
CDR3: CASSPSGSVYRAWEAFF
DNA: TGCGCCAGCAGCCCGTCAGGGTCCGTTTACAGGGCGTGGGAAGCTTTCTTT

size: .
length: 16
D: TRBD1
V: TRBV5-4
J: TRBJ1-1
CDR3: CASSTPGQALNTEAFF
DNA: TGTGCCAGCAGCACACCGGGACAGGCGTTGAACACTGAAGCTTTCTTT

size: .
length: 11
D: .
V: TRBV7-8
J: TRBJ2-7
CDR3: CASSLGVEQYF
DNA: TGTGCCAGCAGCCTAGGAGTCGAGCAGTACTTC

size: .
length: 15
D: .
V: TRBV7-9
J: TRBJ2-5
CDR3: CASSQGTFEVETQYF
DNA: TGTGCCAGCAGCCAGGGTACCTTCGAGGTGGAGACCCAGTACTTC